These 11 T cell receptor beta chains came from one sample sequenced in a study of early T cells in non-severe SARS-CoV-2 infection. Via MiXCR, TCRdb re-called the 5' RACE reads, giving one row per CDR3 protein. The sample has about 58,000 distinct CDR3 sequences, approximately 12% seen once. The material was whole blood, obtained at baseline. The receptors were gathered from an adult who was a healthcare worker with PCR-confirmed SARS-CoV-2 infection or an uninfected control (not recorded which). The donor label of this sample is uncertain.

This clonotype came up many times. The rearrangement joins TRBV20-1 to TRBJ1-4; the D is unclear. Trimming removed 6 bases from V and 2 bases from J, with 16 bases in between. The germline V gene has CDR1 DFQATT and CDR2 SNEGSKA (reference sequence). This CDR3 region has 15 residues. The CDR3 DNA sequence: TGCAGTGCCAATAAGGGAGGTCAGACTAATGAAAAACTGTTTTTT. It specifies CSANKGGQTNEKLFF.

In this sample, this clonotype turned up a few times. The chain recombines TRBV24-1 with TRBJ1-6, with D unclear. Trimming took 3 bases from V and 9 from J, leaving 8 bases between them. Germline V gene sequence: CDR1 KGHDR, CDR2 SFDVKD. This CDR3 region has 13 residues. The CDR3 sequence: CATSDGVGSPLHF. The CDR3 coding sequence is TGTGCCACCAGTGATGGGGTTGGTTCACCCCTCCACTTT.

This clonotype was seen more than once but under ten times. CDR3 DNA: TGTGCCAGCAGTGATGACAGGGGGGGTAACACCATATATTTT. Translating gives CASSDDRGGNTIYF. The rearrangement links TRBV25-1 to TRBJ1-3, with 9 bases fitting TRBD1. CDR1 MGHDK and CDR2 SYGVNS come from the germline V gene. The CDR3 is made up of 14 amino acids. J was trimmed by 7 bases and V by 3 bases; bases with no gene match: 4. Together with reference TRBV25-1 and TRBJ1-3, the CDR3 gives the full variable domain: EADIYQTPRYLVIGTGKKITLECSQTMGHDKMYWYQQDPGMELHLIHYSYGVNSTEKGDLSSESTVSRIRTEHFPLTLESARPSHTSQYLCASSDDRGGNTIYFGEGSWLTVV.

This clonotype appeared many times. This chain joins TRBV20-1 and TRBJ2-5; D ambiguous. This CDR3 is built from 13 residues. CDR1 and CDR2 (germline): DFQATT, SNEGSKA (reference sequence). V lost 2 bases to trimming and J lost 5 bases, with 12 bases between them. The CDR3: CSARRSGRETQYF. In DNA form, the CDR3 reads TGCAGTGCTAGACGAAGTGGAAGGGAGACCCAGTACTTC.

This clonotype was observed many times. The CDR3 spells CASSHPGGLETQYF. DNA of the CDR3: TGTGCCAGCAGCCACCCAGGGGGCTTAGAGACCCAGTACTTC. The rearrangement links TRBV25-1 to TRBJ2-5, with TRBD1 identical over 8 bases. The length of the CDR3 is 14 residues. Germline V lookup: CDR1 MGHDK, CDR2 SYGVNS. V was clipped by 6 bases and J by 4 bases; unmatched bases: 7.

There are a few counts of this clonotype. J is TRBJ2-6 and V is TRBV2; D is unclear. The CDR3 is 15 residues long. Per the germline V gene, CDR1 is SNHLY and CDR2 is FYNNEI. V was cut by 7 bases and J by 0 bases, with 10 bases left in between. In DNA form, the CDR3 reads TGTGCCAGCACCTACGCGGTCTCTGGGGCCAACGTCCTGACTTTC. Amino acid sequence: CASTYAVSGANVLTF.

This clonotype has a handful of counts. The chain links TRBV7-8 to TRBJ1-1, with 9 bases identical to TRBD1. The V gene's germline CDR1 is SGHVS and CDR2 FQNEAQ. Trimming took 4 bases from V and 1 from J; bases not matched to a gene: 7. The CDR3 has 16 residues. The CDR3 reads CASSSTGTGTNTEAFF. In nucleotides, the CDR3 is TGTGCCAGCAGCTCGACCGGGACAGGGACGAACACTGAAGCTTTCTTT.

This clonotype was observed a few times. The chain couples TRBV20-1 to TRBJ1-1; tentative D call: TRBD1 (6 bases). Trimming left V 4 bases short and J 8 bases short, with 11 bases between. The CDR3 length is 11 residues. Germline V gene sequence: CDR1 DFQATT, CDR2 SNEGSKA (reference sequence). The CDR3 here is CSAIETGEAFF. CDR3 nucleotides: TGCAGTGCTATTGAAACAGGGGAAGCTTTCTTT.

The chain couples TRBV20-1 to TRBJ2-5; D is perhaps TRBD1 or TRBD2 (5 bases each). V shed 5 bases and J shed 4 bases, with 20 bases lying between them. The CDR3 totals 15 residues. From germline, CDR1 is DFQATT and CDR2 SNEGSKA (reference sequence). The CDR3 sequence: CSALKGADGAETQYF. For the CDR3, the DNA is TGCAGTGCTCTCAAAGGAGCGGATGGGGCAGAGACCCAGTACTTC.

The CDR3 here is CASSPGHSRNTEAFF. The CDR3 DNA follows: TGTGCCAGCAGTCCCGGACACTCTAGGAACACTGAAGCTTTCTTT. The V and J genes are TRBV7-9 and TRBJ1-1; perhaps TRBD1 as D (5 bases). The CDR3 covers 15 residues. The germline V gene encodes CDR1 SEHNR and CDR2 FQNEAQ (reference sequence). V gave up 6 bases and J gave up 1 base, with 15 bases separating them. The variable domain in full, completed from reference TRBV7-9 and TRBJ1-1, reads DTGVSQNPRHKITKRGQNVTFRCDPISEHNRLYWYRQTLGQGPEFLTYFQNEAQLEKSRLLSDRFSAERPKGSFSTLEIQRTEQGDSAMYLCASSPGHSRNTEAFFGQGTRLTVV.

Only a few counts were recorded for this clonotype. This chain links TRBV12-3 or TRBV12-4 with TRBJ1-2, with TRBD1 identical over 10 bases. This CDR3 region has 16 residues. V shed 6 bases and J 0 bases; nucleotides not matched to a gene: 7. This CDR3 reads CASSLPGQGANYGYTF. CDR3 DNA: TGTGCCAGCAGCCTACCAGGACAGGGGGCTAACTATGGCTACACCTTC.